The rows below give T cell receptor beta chains drawn from one sample of a study of T cell changes during pregnancy in multiple sclerosis. Repertoires were generated with immunoSEQ multiplex PCR, while TCRdb's copy carries only in-frame clones and drops some. The table lists over 65,000 clones, about 89% of them singletons, with approximately 2.5% in the top ten. The material was peripheral blood, obtained in the first trimester of pregnancy. These receptors were collected from a female donor with multiple sclerosis, enrolled in a pregnancy study. Both conserved end residues are part of each CDR3. Each record gives: clone size, V gene, D gene, J gene, CDR3 protein, CDR3 DNA. The D gene is left open where the match is weak. The size of a clone is reported for some rows only, either as once, few or many, or as a class for expanded clones.

>.|TRBV7-9|TRBD2|TRBJ2-1
CASSAGDPRIRPNEQFF
TGTGCCAGCAGCGCGGGGGACCCCCGAATCCGGCCAAATGAGCAGTTCTTC
>.|TRBV7-3|.|TRBJ1-2
CASSPGVGYGYTF
TGTGCCAGCAGCCCGGGAGTTGGGTATGGCTACACCTTC
>.|TRBV5-1|TRBD2|TRBJ2-1
CASSFSSGGYNEQFF
TGCGCCAGCAGCTTTTCTAGCGGGGGGTACAATGAGCAGTTCTTC
>.|TRBV6-5|TRBD2|TRBJ2-2
CASSYLAGVELFF
TGTGCCAGCAGTTACCTGGCGGGAGTGGAGCTGTTTTTT
>.|TRBV27|.|TRBJ2-1
CASSLDSYNEQFF
TGTGCCAGCAGTTTGGACAGCTACAATGAGCAGTTCTTC
>.|TRBV7-2|.|TRBJ2-7
CASSLIAYEQYF
TGTGCCAGCAGCCTGATAGCGTACGAGCAGTACTTC
>.|TRBV5-4|TRBD1|TRBJ1-2
CASIRGGEDYGYTF
TGTGCCAGCATCCGAGGGGGCGAGGACTATGGCTACACCTTC
>.|TRBV6-5|.|TRBJ1-5
CASSYRAGGNQPQHF
TGTGCCAGCAGTTACAGAGCAGGGGGCAATCAGCCCCAGCATTTT
>.|TRBV9|TRBD2|TRBJ2-3
CASSVGRGGPDTQYF
TGTGCCAGCAGCGTAGGTCGGGGAGGGCCAGATACGCAGTATTTT
>.|TRBV6-1|TRBD2|TRBJ2-7
CASKDGREAYEQYF
TGTGCCAGCAAGGATGGGCGGGAGGCCTACGAGCAGTACTTC
>.|TRBV28|.|TRBJ1-4
CASSGGGWADNEKLFF
TGTGCCAGCAGTGGGGGGGGGTGGGCGGATAATGAAAAACTGTTTTTT
>.|TRBV27|TRBD1|TRBJ1-5
CASGTQGSGQPQHF
TGTGCCAGCGGCACACAGGGGTCTGGTCAGCCCCAGCATTTT
>.|TRBV29-1|.|TRBJ1-1
CSVSRGNTEAFF
TGCAGCGTTTCCCGGGGGAACACTGAAGCTTTCTTT
>once|TRBV6-5|TRBD1|TRBJ1-1
CASFLDRVRTEAFF
TGTGCCAGCTTTCTGGACAGGGTGAGGACTGAAGCTTTCTTT
>.|TRBV7-6|TRBD1|TRBJ1-3
CASSKGQGSGNTIYF
TGTGCCAGCAGTAAGGGACAGGGCTCTGGAAACACCATATATTTT
>.|TRBV7-9|TRBD1|TRBJ2-5
CASSLWGQRDSQETQYF
TGTGCCAGCAGCCTTTGGGGACAAAGGGACAGCCAAGAGACCCAGTACTTC
>.|TRBV2|.|TRBJ2-3
CASRPPKLTSGTDTQYF
TGTGCCAGCAGGCCCCCAAAGCTAACATCAGGTACAGATACGCAGTATTTT
>.|TRBV19|.|TRBJ1-5
CASSVGRDQPQHF
TGTGCCAGTAGTGTAGGGAGGGATCAGCCCCAGCATTTT
>.|TRBV5-4|.|TRBJ2-5
CASSRGKETQYF
TGTGCCAGCAGCCGCGGAAAAGAGACCCAGTACTTC
>.|TRBV19|.|TRBJ2-7
CASSIGASSSYEQYF
TGTGCCAGTAGTATAGGTGCAAGTAGCTCCTACGAGCAGTACTTC
>.|TRBV27|.|TRBJ2-7
CASSLGAMSYEQYF
TGTGCCAGCAGTTTAGGGGCTATGTCCTACGAGCAGTACTTC
>.|TRBV7-3|TRBD1|TRBJ2-3
CASSLRPQGASTDTQYF
TGTGCCAGCAGCTTACGCCCCCAGGGGGCTAGCACAGATACGCAGTATTTT
>.|TRBV27|TRBD2|TRBJ2-3
CASSQLSGGGTDTQYF
TGTGCCAGCAGTCAACTTAGCGGGGGGGGCACAGATACGCAGTATTTT
>.|TRBV15|TRBD1|TRBJ1-5
CATSTRQGADPQHF
TGTGCCACCAGCACCAGACAGGGAGCGGACCCCCAGCATTTT
>.|TRBV20-1|.|TRBJ2-7
CSAGTRYF
TGCAGTGCTGGTACTAGGTACTTC
>.|TRBV27|TRBD2|TRBJ2-1
CASSLSGSGRRGFF
TGTGCCAGCAGTTTATCGGGAAGCGGGAGGCGGGGGTTCTTC
>.|TRBV18|.|TRBJ2-3
CASSPISTDTQYF
TGTGCCAGCTCACCAATCTCCACAGATACGCAGTATTTT
>.|TRBV10-3|.|TRBJ2-3
CAISGLGAADTQYF
TGTGCCATCAGTGGGTTGGGGGCCGCAGATACGCAGTATTTT
>few|TRBV7-9|TRBD1|TRBJ1-5
CASSPGTDSNQPQHF
TGTGCCAGCAGCCCCGGGACAGATAGCAATCAGCCCCAGCATTTT